This T cell receptor (beta chain) was recovered during a study of blood T cell repertoires in COVID-19. Seattle patients were enrolled during active infection and followed longitudinally. Germline loops: CDR1 KGHDR, CDR2 SFDVKD. The CDR3 length is 18 residues. The ends lost 2 bases at V and 1 base at J; junction bases unmatched: 10. Original data processing: Estimated nucleated cell counts came from reference gene primer amplification. Some clones are missing from TCRdb's copy, which holds only in-frame ones; the method was immunoSEQ multiplex PCR. Clone size and V and J calls were adopted from that table, with D and trimming inferred from the DNA. This table holds about 200,000 clones, 70% to 90% found once.

This sequence was found in a woman aged 45-59 years with COVID-19, enrolled during active disease. V gene TRBV24-1 combines with J gene TRBJ2-1; the match to TRBD1 covers 7 bases. The source material was peripheral blood. This CDR3 reads CATSDSPQGVASYNEQFF. Written as DNA, the CDR3 is TGTGCCACCAGTGATTCACCCCAGGGGGTTGCGTCCTACAATGAGCAGTTCTTC.